This T cell receptor beta chain was found in a study of post-analysis software for immune sequencing data. About the research overall: Relapsing-remitting, secondary progressive and progressive-relapsing multiple sclerosis were all included among the disease courses. Study observations and caveats: With F measure, samples from one preparation batch clustered together strongly.

A few counts support this clonotype. No antigen is known for it. Tagging with unique molecular identifiers was a feature of the TCR beta cDNA libraries. TCRdb redid the calling of the PCR reads with MiXCR, one entry per CDR3 protein. The table has a few hundred thousand distinct CDR3 sequences, roughly 46% seen once. This clonotype was sampled from a girl aged 10 to 17 with multiple sclerosis. Sequencing input: blood.

The CDR3 nucleotides are TGTGCCAGCAGCATGACTAGCGGGGCATACAATGAGCAGTTCTTC. Its protein is CASSMTSGAYNEQFF. The V call is TRBV11-2, the J call TRBJ2-1; 11 positions match TRBD2. The ends lost 5 bases at V and 4 bases at J; junction bases unmatched: 4. The CDR3 spans 15 residues. The germline V gene encodes CDR1 SGHAT and CDR2 FQNNGV.